Sequencing of this TCR beta chain was carried out in a study of Graves' ophthalmopathy and Graves' hyperthyroidism (dated by TCRdb to the late 2010s). Regarding the research as a whole: Peripheral blood samples were taken at the time of initial diagnosis, before any treatment was given. The study used signatures of the TCR beta repertoire to tell Graves' ophthalmopathy apart from Graves' hyperthyroidism and to predict which patients would progress to ophthalmopathy. In total, 135 blood samples were TCR-sequenced: 43 ophthalmopathy, approximately 75 hyperthyroidism and some 17 hyperthyroidism-to-ophthalmopathy patients. To explore V-J signatures that distinguish ophthalmopathy from hyperthyroidism, a discovery set of under 110 patients was enrolled, made up of over 40 with ophthalmopathy and 55 to 65 with stable hyperthyroidism. An independent validation cohort was composed of 18 to 20 hyperthyroidism patients and around 15 patients who later progressed from hyperthyroidism to ophthalmopathy. T-cell repertoires of thyroid tissue and blood were compared in several hyperthyroidism patients. After sampling, hyperthyroidism patients received methimazole starting at 30 mg daily, and ophthalmopathy patients received high-dose intravenous methylprednisolone. The 75 to 100 discovery patients were divided at random into training and test sets in a 7:3 ratio. Broad study findings and their caveats: Most expanded thyroid clonotypes with a frequency above 0.001 also appeared in blood, which suggests that blood repertoires may reflect the immune response in the thyroid. No statistical method was used to set the sample size in advance, and the investigators knew which group each participant was assigned to. In cross-validation, the 13-signature model distinguished ophthalmopathy from stable hyperthyroidism with just over 85% sensitivity and roughly 81% specificity, while in the test set the corresponding values were about 80% and 75%. In validation, the model predicted ophthalmopathy progression with roughly 68% sensitivity and 72% to 80% specificity; around twelve predicted patients were CT-confirmed with GO in a median of approximately 6.5 months.

The cysteine opens and the phenylalanine closes a CDR3 of 15 amino acids. Only the CDR3 region is kept as DNA, spanning 45 bases read in frame from base 1. The junction shows trimming of 2 bases on V and 0 bases on J, plus 10 bases between the germline ends. In the germline V gene, CDR1 corresponds to SGHAT and CDR2 to FQNNGV. For repertoire sequencing, the TCR beta CDR3 regions were amplified from RNA transcripts. The first round was an RT-PCR using HTBI primers with the Qiagen OneStep RT-PCR kit, and this first round was followed by a second-round multiplex PCR, then size selection and purification. The libraries underwent paired-end sequencing with 100 bp reads on an Illumina HiSeq2000. In the source study's methods: Reads were processed with SOAPnuke, discarding reads with adapters, uncalled bases, mean Phred below 15, or no exact constant-primer or identifier match. COPE v1.2.5 was used to merge the high-quality paired reads. Each unique nucleotide sequence was defined as a clonotype, and clonotypes were aligned to IMGT TRB V, D and J references with MiTCR v1.1. The analysis was limited to V-J combinations with a frequency above 0.0001, which together covered 99% to 99.2% of repertoires. A TCR clonal expansion and chaos score per V-J combination was defined as the ratio of F50 clonal expansion to chaos observed in the TCRdist matrix. Features were reduced by Welch's t-statistics and random forest to 10 to 15 V-J combinations, which fed a naive Bayes classifier. The Morisita-Horn index was used to measure how similar the thyroid and blood repertoires were. Starting from the raw public reads, TCRdb applied fastp trimming at Q25, assembled clones with MiXCR and retained in-frame beta chains. Identical CDR3 protein sequences are pooled into one entry, listed with their most common genes and DNA. The V and J calls and clone size are TCRdb's, not the authors'. The sample has 150,000 or so distinct CDR3 sequences on record, less than 45% of them singletons. Approximately 6.3% of the sample is taken by the ten largest.

This clonotype was seen repeatedly, ten times or more. The antigen it recognizes is unknown. No qualities accompany the bases; no much larger clone lies one base away. Ophthalmopathy patients had moderately to severely active disease, Clinical Activity Score of at least 3, NOSPECS grade of at least 4, and disease duration under 3 months. Patients with other autoimmune diseases, uncontrolled infections, pregnancy or lactation were excluded from the study. Clinical symptoms, serum thyroxine, TRAb, thyroid ultrasound and orbital computed tomography were used for diagnosis. Using Ficoll-Paque density gradient centrifugation, PBMCs were isolated from 9.5 to 10 ml of fresh peripheral blood. Total RNA was extracted using Trizol reagent, and RNA quality was checked on an Agilent 2100 Bioanalyzer.

This TCR came from a woman aged 40 to 50 with Graves' ophthalmopathy. Donor details come from another sample of the same person, matched by shared clones. The chain joins TRBV11-2 to TRBJ1-1, with the D gene uncertain. Source material: peripheral blood. The sequenced DNA is TGTGCCAGCAGCTTAAGCGAGACCATGAACACTGAAGCTTTCTTT. Protein translation: CASSLSETMNTEAFF.